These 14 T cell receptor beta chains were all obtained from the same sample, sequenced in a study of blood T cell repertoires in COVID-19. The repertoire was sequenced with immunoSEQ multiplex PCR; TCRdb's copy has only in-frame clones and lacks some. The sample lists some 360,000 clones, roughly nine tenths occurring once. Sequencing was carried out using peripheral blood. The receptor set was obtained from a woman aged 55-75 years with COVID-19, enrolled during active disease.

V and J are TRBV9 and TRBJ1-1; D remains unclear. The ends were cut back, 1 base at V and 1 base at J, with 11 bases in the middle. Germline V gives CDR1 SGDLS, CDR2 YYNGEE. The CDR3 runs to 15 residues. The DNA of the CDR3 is TGTGCCAGCAGCGTAATCGACGCGGCGAACACTGAAGCTTTCTTT. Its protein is CASSVIDAANTEAFF.

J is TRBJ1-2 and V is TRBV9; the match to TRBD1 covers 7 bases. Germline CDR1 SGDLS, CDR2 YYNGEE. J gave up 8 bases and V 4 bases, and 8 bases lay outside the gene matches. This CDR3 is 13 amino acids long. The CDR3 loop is CASSILGGGGYTF. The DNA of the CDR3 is TGTGCCAGCAGCATTCTAGGGGGCGGCGGCTACACCTTC.

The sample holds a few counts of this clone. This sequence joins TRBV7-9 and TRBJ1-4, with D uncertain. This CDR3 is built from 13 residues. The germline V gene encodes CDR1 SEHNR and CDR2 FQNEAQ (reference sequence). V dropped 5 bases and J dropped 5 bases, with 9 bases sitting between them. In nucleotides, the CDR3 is TGTGCCAGCAGCCGCAGTACGAATGAAAAACTGTTTTTT. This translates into CASSRSTNEKLFF.

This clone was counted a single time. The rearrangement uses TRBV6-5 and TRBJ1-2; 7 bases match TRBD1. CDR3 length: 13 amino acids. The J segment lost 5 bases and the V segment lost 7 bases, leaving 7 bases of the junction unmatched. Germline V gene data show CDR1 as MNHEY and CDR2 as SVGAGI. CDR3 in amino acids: CASNPAGGYGYTF. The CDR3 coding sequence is TGTGCCAGCAACCCAGCAGGGGGTTATGGCTACACCTTC.

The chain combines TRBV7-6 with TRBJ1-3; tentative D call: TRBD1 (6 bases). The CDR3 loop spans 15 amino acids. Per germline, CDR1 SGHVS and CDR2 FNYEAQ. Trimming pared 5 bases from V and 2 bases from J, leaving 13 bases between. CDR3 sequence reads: CASSLLGATGNTIYF. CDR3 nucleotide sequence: TGTGCCAGCAGCCTGTTGGGGGCGACTGGAAACACCATATATTTT.

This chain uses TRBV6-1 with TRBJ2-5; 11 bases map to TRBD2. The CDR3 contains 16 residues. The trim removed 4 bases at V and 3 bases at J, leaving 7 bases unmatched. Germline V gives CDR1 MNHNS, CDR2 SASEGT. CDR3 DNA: TGTGCCAGCAGTGCCACTAGCGGGGGAGGTGAAGAGACCCAGTACTTC. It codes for CASSATSGGGEETQYF.

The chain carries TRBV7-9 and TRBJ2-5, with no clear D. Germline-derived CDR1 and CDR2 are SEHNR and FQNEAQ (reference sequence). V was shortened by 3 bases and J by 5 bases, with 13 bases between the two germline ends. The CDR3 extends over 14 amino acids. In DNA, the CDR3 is TGTGCCAGCAGCTTTTATACGGGTTGGGAGACCCAGTACTTC. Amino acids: CASSFYTGWETQYF. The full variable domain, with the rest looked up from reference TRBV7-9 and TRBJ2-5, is DTGVSQNPRHKITKRGQNVTFRCDPISEHNRLYWYRQTLGQGPEFLTYFQNEAQLEKSRLLSDRFSAERPKGSFSTLEIQRTEQGDSAMYLCASSFYTGWETQYFGPGTRLLVL.

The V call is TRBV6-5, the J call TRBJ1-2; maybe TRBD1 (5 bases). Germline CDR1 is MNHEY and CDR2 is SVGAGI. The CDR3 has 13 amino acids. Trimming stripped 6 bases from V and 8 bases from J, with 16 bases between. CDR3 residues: CASSLQGLGGYTF. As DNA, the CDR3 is TGTGCCAGCAGCCTCCAGGGTTTGGGCGGCTACACCTTC.

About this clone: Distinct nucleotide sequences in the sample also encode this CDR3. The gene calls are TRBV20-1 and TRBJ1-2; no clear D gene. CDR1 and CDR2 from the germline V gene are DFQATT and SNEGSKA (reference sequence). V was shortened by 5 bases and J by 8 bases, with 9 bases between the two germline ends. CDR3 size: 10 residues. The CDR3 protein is CSAREDGYTF. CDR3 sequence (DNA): TGCAGTGCTCGGGAAGACGGCTACACCTTC.

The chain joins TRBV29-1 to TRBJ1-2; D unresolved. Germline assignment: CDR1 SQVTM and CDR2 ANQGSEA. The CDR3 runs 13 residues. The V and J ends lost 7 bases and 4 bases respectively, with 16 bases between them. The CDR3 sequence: CSGQEAAAYGYTF. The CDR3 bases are TGCAGCGGCCAAGAGGCGGCGGCCTATGGCTACACCTTC.

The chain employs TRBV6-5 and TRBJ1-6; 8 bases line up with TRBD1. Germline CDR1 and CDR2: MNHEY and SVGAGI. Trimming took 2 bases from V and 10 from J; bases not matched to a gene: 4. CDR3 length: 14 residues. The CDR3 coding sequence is TGTGCCAGCAGTTACGGACAGGGAGGGTCACCCCTCCACTTT. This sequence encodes CASSYGQGGSPLHF.

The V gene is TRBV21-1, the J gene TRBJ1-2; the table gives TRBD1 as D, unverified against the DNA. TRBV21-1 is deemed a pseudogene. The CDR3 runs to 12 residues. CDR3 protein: CASPDSNYGYTF. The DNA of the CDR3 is TGTGCCAGCCCGGACAGTAACTATGGCTACACCTTC.

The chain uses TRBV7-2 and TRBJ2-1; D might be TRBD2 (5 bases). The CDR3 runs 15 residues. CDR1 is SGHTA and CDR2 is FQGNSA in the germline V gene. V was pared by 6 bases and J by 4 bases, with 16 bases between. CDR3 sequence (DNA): TGTGCCAGCAGGCCCCGTGGGCTAGCTTACAATGAGCAGTTCTTC. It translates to CASRPRGLAYNEQFF.

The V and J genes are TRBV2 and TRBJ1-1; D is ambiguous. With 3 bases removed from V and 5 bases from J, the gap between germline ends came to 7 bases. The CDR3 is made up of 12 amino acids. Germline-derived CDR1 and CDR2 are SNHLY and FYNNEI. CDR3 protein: CASSDGRTEAFF. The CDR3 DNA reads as TGTGCCAGCAGTGACGGGAGGACTGAAGCTTTCTTT.